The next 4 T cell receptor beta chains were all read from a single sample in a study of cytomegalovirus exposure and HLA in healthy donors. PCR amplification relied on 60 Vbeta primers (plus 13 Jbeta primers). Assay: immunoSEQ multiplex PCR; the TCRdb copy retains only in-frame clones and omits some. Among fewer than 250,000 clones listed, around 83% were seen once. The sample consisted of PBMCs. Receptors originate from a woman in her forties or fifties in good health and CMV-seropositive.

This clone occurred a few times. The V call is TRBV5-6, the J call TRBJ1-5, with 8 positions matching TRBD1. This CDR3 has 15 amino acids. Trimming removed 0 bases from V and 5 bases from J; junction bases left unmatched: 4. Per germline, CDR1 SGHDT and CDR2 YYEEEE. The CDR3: CASSLGQGSDQPQHF. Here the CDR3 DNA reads TGTGCCAGCAGCTTGGGACAGGGGAGCGATCAGCCCCAGCATTTT.

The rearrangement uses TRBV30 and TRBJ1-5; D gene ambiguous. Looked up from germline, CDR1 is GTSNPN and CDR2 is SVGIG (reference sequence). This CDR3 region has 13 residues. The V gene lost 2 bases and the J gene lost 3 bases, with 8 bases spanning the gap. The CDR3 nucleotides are TGTGCCTGGAGTTCCCAAATCAATCAGCCCCAGCATTTT. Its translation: CAWSSQINQPQHF.

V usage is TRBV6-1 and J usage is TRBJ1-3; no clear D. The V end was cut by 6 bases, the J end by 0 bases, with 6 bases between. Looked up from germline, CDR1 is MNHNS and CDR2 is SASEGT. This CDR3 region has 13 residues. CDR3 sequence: CASRESSGNTIYF. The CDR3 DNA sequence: TGTGCCAGCAGGGAGAGCTCTGGAAACACCATATATTTT.

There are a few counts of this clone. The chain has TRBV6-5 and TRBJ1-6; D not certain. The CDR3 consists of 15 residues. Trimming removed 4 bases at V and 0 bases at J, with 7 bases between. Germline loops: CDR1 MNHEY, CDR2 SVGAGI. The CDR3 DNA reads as TGTGCCAGCAGTTCGATTAGCTCCTATAATTCACCCCTCCACTTT. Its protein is CASSSISSYNSPLHF.